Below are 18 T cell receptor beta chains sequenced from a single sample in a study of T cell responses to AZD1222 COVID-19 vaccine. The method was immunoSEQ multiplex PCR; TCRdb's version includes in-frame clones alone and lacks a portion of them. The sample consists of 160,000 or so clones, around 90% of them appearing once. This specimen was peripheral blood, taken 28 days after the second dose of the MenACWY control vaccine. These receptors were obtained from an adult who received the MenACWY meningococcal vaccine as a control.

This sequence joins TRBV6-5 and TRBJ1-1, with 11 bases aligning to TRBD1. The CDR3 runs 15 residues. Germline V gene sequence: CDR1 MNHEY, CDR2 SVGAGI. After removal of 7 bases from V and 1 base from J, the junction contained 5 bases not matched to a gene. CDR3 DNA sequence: TGTGCCAGCAAGGACAGGGGGCGAGGGAACACTGAAGCTTTCTTT. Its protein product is CASKDRGRGNTEAFF.

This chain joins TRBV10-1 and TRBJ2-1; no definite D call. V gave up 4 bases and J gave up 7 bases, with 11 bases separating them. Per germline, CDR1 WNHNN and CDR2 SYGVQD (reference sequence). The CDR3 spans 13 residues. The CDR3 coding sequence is TGCGCCAGCAGTGCCCGCGCGAGGAATGAGCAGTTCTTC. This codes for CASSARARNEQFF.

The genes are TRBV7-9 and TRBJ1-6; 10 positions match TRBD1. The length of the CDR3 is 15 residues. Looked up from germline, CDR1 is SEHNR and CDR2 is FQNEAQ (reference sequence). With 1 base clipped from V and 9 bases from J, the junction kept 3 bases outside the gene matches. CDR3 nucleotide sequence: TGTGCCAGCAGCTTAGGACGGACAGGGGGTTCACCCCTCCACTTT. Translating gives CASSLGRTGGSPLHF.

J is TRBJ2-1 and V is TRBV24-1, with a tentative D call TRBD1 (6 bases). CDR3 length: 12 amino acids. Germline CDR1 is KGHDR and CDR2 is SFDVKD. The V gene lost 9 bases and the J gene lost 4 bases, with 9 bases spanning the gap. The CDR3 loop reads CATLGQYNEQFF. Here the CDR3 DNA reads TGTGCCACCCTAGGACAGTACAATGAGCAGTTCTTC.

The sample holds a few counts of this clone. CDR3 sequence: CASSIGRAASGNTIYF. The CDR3 region has the DNA TGTGCCAGCAGCATTGGGCGGGCGGCGTCTGGAAACACCATATATTTT. This chain uses TRBV28 with TRBJ1-3; D unresolved. The V gene's germline CDR1 is MDHEN and CDR2 SYDVKM. V lost 6 bases to trimming and J lost 1 base, with 16 bases between them. The CDR3 totals 16 residues.

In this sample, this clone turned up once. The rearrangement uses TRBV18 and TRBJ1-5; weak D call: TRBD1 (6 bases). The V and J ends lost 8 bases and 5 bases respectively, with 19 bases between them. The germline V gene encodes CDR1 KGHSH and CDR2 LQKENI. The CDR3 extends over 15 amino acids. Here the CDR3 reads CASRDQGIQDQPQHF. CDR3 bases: TGTGCCAGCCGTGACCAGGGGATACAAGATCAGCCCCAGCATTTT.

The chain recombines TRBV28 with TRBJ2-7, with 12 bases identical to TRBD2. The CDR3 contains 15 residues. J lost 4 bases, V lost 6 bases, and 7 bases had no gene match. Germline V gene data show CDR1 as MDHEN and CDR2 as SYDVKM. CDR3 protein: CASSVTSGRPYEQYF. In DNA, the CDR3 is TGTGCCAGCAGCGTAACTAGCGGGAGGCCATACGAGCAGTACTTC.

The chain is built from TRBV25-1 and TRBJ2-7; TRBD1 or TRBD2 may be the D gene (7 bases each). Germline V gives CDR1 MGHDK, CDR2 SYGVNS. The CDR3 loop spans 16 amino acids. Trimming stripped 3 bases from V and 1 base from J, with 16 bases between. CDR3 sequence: CASSDEGRGRSYEQYF. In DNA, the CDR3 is TGTGCCAGCAGTGATGAGGGGAGGGGGCGATCCTACGAGCAGTACTTC.

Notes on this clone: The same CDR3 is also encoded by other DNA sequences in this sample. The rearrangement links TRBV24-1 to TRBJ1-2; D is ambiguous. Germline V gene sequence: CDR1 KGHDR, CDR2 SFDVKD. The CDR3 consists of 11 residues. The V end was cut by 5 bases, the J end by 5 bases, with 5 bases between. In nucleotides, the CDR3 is TGTGCCACCAGTGGTGGGTATGGCTACACCTTC. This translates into CATSGGYGYTF.

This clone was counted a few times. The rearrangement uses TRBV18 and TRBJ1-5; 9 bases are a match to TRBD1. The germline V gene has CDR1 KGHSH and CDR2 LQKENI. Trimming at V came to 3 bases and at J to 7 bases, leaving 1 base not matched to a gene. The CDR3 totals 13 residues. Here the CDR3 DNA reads TGTGCCAGCTCACCGACAGGGGGACAGCCCCAGCATTTT. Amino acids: CASSPTGGQPQHF.

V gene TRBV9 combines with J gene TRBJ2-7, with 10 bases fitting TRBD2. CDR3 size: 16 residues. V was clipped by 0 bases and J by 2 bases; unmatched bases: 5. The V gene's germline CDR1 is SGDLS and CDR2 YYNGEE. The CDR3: CASSVVPSGRAYEQYF. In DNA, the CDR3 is TGTGCCAGCAGCGTAGTGCCTAGCGGGAGAGCCTACGAGCAGTACTTC.

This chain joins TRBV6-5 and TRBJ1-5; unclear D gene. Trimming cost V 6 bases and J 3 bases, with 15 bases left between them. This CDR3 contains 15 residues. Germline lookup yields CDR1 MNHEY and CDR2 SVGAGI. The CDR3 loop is CASRSKVGLNQPQHF. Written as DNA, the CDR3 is TGTGCCAGCAGGTCTAAAGTAGGACTCAATCAGCCCCAGCATTTT.

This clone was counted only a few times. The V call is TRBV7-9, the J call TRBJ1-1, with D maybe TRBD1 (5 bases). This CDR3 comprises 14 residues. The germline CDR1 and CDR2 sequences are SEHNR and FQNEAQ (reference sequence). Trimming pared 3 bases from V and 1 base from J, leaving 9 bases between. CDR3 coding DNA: TGTGCCAGCAGCTTTGGGACGGAGAACACTGAAGCTTTCTTT. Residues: CASSFGTENTEAFF.

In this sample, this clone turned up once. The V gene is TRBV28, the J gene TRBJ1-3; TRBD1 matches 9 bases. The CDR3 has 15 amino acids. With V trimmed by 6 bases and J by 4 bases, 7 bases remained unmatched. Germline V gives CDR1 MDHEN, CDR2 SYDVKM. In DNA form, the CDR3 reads TGTGCCAGCAGCGGGGGGACAGGGACCGGAAACACCATATATTTT. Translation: CASSGGTGTGNTIYF.

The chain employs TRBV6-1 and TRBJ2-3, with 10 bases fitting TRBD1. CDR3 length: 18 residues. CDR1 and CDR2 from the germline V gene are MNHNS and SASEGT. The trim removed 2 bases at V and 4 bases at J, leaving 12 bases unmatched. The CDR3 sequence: CASSESGTGVYLADTQYF. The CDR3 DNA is TGTGCCAGCAGTGAATCCGGGACAGGGGTTTACCTGGCAGATACGCAGTATTTT.

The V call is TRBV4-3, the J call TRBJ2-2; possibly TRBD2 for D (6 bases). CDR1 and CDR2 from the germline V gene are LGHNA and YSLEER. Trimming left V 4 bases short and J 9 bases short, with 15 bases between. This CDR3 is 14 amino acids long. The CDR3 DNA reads TGCGCCAGCAGCCCGGTGGGGGGAGACAGGGAGCTGTTTTTT. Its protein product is CASSPVGGDRELFF.

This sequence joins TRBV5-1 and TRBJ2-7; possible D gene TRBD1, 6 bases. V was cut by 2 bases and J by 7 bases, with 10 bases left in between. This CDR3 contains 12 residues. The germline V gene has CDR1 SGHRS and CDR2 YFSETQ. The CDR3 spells CASSFIRGEQYF. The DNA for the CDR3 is TGCGCCAGCAGCTTCATAAGGGGGGAGCAGTACTTC.

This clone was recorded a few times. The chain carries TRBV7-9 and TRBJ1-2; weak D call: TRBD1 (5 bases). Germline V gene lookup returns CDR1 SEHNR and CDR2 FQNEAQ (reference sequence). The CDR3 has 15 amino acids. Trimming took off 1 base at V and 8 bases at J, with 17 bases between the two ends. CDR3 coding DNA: TGTGCCAGCAGCTTAGTAGGGACCTTTACAAGGGGCTACACCTTC. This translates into CASSLVGTFTRGYTF.